Each of the 17 T cell receptor beta chains below was sequenced from the same sample in a study of T cell responses to AZD1222 COVID-19 vaccine. Sequencing used immunoSEQ multiplex PCR; TCRdb keeps in-frame clones, though not all of them. Of some 150,000 clones in the sample, about 91% were seen once. The sequencing here drew on peripheral blood, taken on day 0 of AZD1222 vaccination. Receptor source: an adult in good health.

V gene TRBV12-3 or TRBV12-4 combines with J gene TRBJ1-2; D is perhaps TRBD1 (5 bases). This CDR3 region has 13 residues. V lost 5 bases and J lost 6, with 13 bases in between. In DNA form, the CDR3 reads TGTGCCAGCAGTCGTGGTTTGGGGGATGGCTACACCTTC. Its protein product is CASSRGLGDGYTF.

In DNA, the CDR3 is TGTGCCAGCAGCCAAGGGGCAGGGGGGAACACTGAAGCTTTCTTT. This codes for CASSQGAGGNTEAFF. This rearrangement joins TRBV4-2 to TRBJ1-1; TRBD1 matches at 7 bases. The CDR3 has 15 amino acids. Germline CDR1 is LGHNA and CDR2 is YNFKEQ. With V trimmed by 1 base and J by 1 base, 3 bases remained unmatched.

The chain combines TRBV7-2 with TRBJ1-4; TRBD1 is a possible D gene (5 bases). CDR1 and CDR2 (germline): SGHTA, FQGNSA. The CDR3 spans 14 residues. The germline V and J ends were trimmed by 3 bases and 5 bases, with 10 bases remaining between them. CDR3 bases: TGTGCCAGCAGCTTTTGGGGGATAAATGAAAAACTGTTTTTT. Translating gives CASSFWGINEKLFF.

The V gene is TRBV19, the J gene TRBJ1-5; D gene unclear. The CDR3 is 15 amino acids. The germline gives CDR1 LNHDA, CDR2 SQIVND (reference sequence). Between the trimmed V and J ends, which lost 3 bases and 0 bases, there was a span of 9 bases. The CDR3 loop reads CASSIIAGSNQPQHF. In nucleotides, the CDR3 is TGTGCCAGTAGTATTATTGCCGGTAGCAATCAGCCCCAGCATTTT.

The table lists this clone with a count of one. The J gene is TRBJ2-7, the V gene TRBV23-1; the D is unclear. TRBV23-1 falls under the ORF class, with uncertain function. CDR3 length: 14 amino acids. V shed 4 bases and J shed 0 bases, with 10 bases lying between them. CDR3 nucleotides: TGCGCCAGCAGTCTTGCCAGGACCTCCTACGAGCAGTACTTC. It translates to CASSLARTSYEQYF.

The chain is built from TRBV3-1 (or the pseudogene TRBV3-2) and TRBJ1-4; 12 positions match TRBD1. The germline gives CDR1 LGHDT, CDR2 YNNKEL (reference sequence). The CDR3 is 15 residues long. After removal of 8 bases from V and 5 bases from J, the junction contained 6 bases not matched to a gene. The CDR3 loop is CASGGQGASNEKLFF. The CDR3 DNA reads TGTGCCAGCGGGGGACAGGGGGCTTCGAATGAAAAACTGTTTTTT.

The rearrangement joins TRBV7-8 to TRBJ1-3; no clear D. Germline V gives CDR1 SGHVS, CDR2 FQNEAQ. The CDR3 spans 18 residues. Trimming took 1 base from V and 0 from J, leaving 16 bases between them. The CDR3 is CASSLGPPNGDSGNTIYF. The CDR3 bases are TGTGCCAGCAGCTTAGGGCCCCCCAACGGGGACTCTGGAAACACCATATATTTT. Filled out from reference TRBV7-8 and TRBJ1-3, the complete variable domain reads GAGVSQSPRYKVAKRGQDVALRCDPISGHVSLFWYQQALGQGPEFLTYFQNEAQLDKSGLPSDRFFAERPEGSVSTLKIQRTQQEDSAVYLCASSLGPPNGDSGNTIYFGEGSWLTVV.

V usage is TRBV27 and J usage is TRBJ2-6; D ambiguous. The ends were cut back, 2 bases at V and 11 bases at J, with 10 bases in the middle. The CDR3 totals 13 residues. Germline-derived CDR1 and CDR2 are MNHEY and SMNVEV (reference sequence). CDR3 sequence reads: CASSLRQSDVLTF. CDR3 sequence (DNA): TGTGCCAGCAGTTTAAGGCAGTCGGACGTCCTGACTTTC.

CDR3: CSARETGGLFF. Here the CDR3 DNA reads TGCAGTGCTAGAGAGACAGGGGGGTTATTCTTC. The J gene is TRBJ2-1, the V gene TRBV20-1; TRBD1 aligns across 9 bases. The ends lost 0 bases at V and 16 bases at J; junction bases unmatched: 4. The CDR3 has 11 residues. Germline V gene data show CDR1 as DFQATT and CDR2 as SNEGSKA (reference sequence).

This chain links TRBV19 with TRBJ2-1; 8 nucleotides agree with TRBD1. CDR3 length: 15 amino acids. The ends lost 6 bases at V and 5 bases at J; junction bases unmatched: 9. Per germline, CDR1 LNHDA and CDR2 SQIVND (reference sequence). DNA for the CDR3: TGTGCCAGTAGCCACCTCGGACAGGGAAACAATGAGCAGTTCTTC. Translating gives CASSHLGQGNNEQFF. Looking up the rest from reference TRBV19 and TRBJ2-1 gives the full variable domain: DGGITQSPKYLFRKEGQNVTLSCEQNLNHDAMYWYRQDPGQGLRLIYYSQIVNDFQKGDIAEGYSVSREKKESFPLTVTSAQKNPTAFYLCASSHLGQGNNEQFFGPGTRLTVL.

V is TRBV30 and J is TRBJ1-1; no firm D call. Germline CDR1 GTSNPN, CDR2 SVGIG (reference sequence). V dropped 3 bases and J dropped 1 base, with 12 bases sitting between them. The CDR3 spans 14 residues. The CDR3 sequence: CAWSRIYRNTEAFF. For the CDR3, the DNA is TGTGCCTGGAGCCGCATATACCGGAACACTGAAGCTTTCTTT.

The V and J genes are TRBV11-2 and TRBJ1-5; 7 positions match TRBD1. Germline CDR1 and CDR2: SGHAT and FQNNGV. The V gene end was trimmed by 3 bases and the J gene end by 1 base; junction bases not matched to a gene: 3. The CDR3 runs to 15 residues. In DNA, the CDR3 is TGTGCCAGCAGCTTCCAGGGGGGAAGCAATCAGCCCCAGCATTTT. It is translated as CASSFQGGSNQPQHF.

This clone has just one count. The chain couples TRBV6-2 or TRBV6-3 to TRBJ1-5; D call uncertain. The germline V and J ends were trimmed by 2 bases and 2 bases, with 10 bases remaining between them. The CDR3 totals 15 residues. The germline gives CDR1 MNHEY, CDR2 SVGEGT. Written as DNA, the CDR3 is TGTGCCAGCAGTTACCCCCAGGCGGGCAATCAGCCCCAGCATTTT. Amino acids: CASSYPQAGNQPQHF.

V is TRBV27 and J is TRBJ1-1, with no clear D. The CDR3 covers 13 residues. CDR1 and CDR2 from the germline V gene are MNHEY and SMNVEV (reference sequence). V was pared by 6 bases and J by 5 bases, with 13 bases between. CDR3 protein: CASRDGPGTEAFF. Written as DNA, the CDR3 is TGTGCCAGCAGGGATGGGCCGGGAACTGAAGCTTTCTTT.

This clone was seen just once. This chain links TRBV12-5 with TRBJ1-1; maybe TRBD1 (5 bases). Trimming took 2 bases from V and 5 from J, leaving 18 bases between them. CDR3 size: 16 residues. Germline V gives CDR1 LGHNT, CDR2 FRNRAP. CDR3 residues: CASGLPTLGGSTEAFF. DNA of the CDR3: TGTGCTAGTGGTTTGCCTACCCTGGGGGGATCGACTGAAGCTTTCTTT.

The chain is built from TRBV5-6 and TRBJ1-5; 10 positions match TRBD1. The CDR3 length is 17 residues. V lost 1 base to trimming and J lost 5 bases; unmatched junction nucleotides: 9. Per germline, CDR1 SGHDT and CDR2 YYEEEE. This CDR3 reads CASSLRLGQGEYQPQHF. The CDR3 DNA is TGTGCCAGCAGCTTGAGGTTAGGACAGGGGGAATATCAGCCCCAGCATTTT.

The rearrangement uses TRBV15 and TRBJ1-2, with D possibly matching TRBD1 (6 bases). There are 14 residues in the CDR3. Germline V gene sequence: CDR1 LNHNV, CDR2 YYDKDF (reference sequence). V was trimmed by 3 bases and J by 6 bases, leaving 14 bases between them. As DNA, the CDR3 is TGTGCCACCAGCAGGGGGGCCCGGACAGATGGCTACACCTTC. Residues: CATSRGARTDGYTF.